These 14 T cell receptor beta chains came from one sample sequenced in a study of blood T cells in healthy people across ages. Primers used in a second PCR of about 6 to 11 cycles were a sample-barcoded 5' primer and a J-beta primer mix. MiXCR, run by TCRdb on the 5' RACE reads, gives a single entry per CDR3 protein. The sample holds over 600,000 distinct CDR3 sequences, 56% seen once. The sequenced sample consisted of blood. The receptors were gathered from a middle-aged man in good health.

This chain connects TRBV29-1 to TRBJ2-7, with TRBD1 as a possible D gene (6 bases). The end of the DNA aligns better with TRBJ2-5, so the J call may be wrong. CDR1 is SQVTM and CDR2 is ANQGSEA in the germline V gene. CDR3 size: 15 residues. The CDR3 sequence is CSSQRGSDPGGTQYF. DNA of the CDR3: TGCAGCTCTCAGAGGGGGTCCGACCCAGGTGGGACCCAGTACTTC.

V is TRBV24-1 and J is TRBJ1-5, with D possibly being TRBD1 (6 bases). Germline CDR1 KGHDR, CDR2 SFDVKD. V was pared by 6 bases and J by 3 bases, with 11 bases between. This CDR3 has 14 residues. DNA for the CDR3: TGTGCCACCAGTTGGGCAGGGGTCAATCAGCCCCAGCATTTT. Its protein is CATSWAGVNQPQHF.

The V call is TRBV7-2, the J call TRBJ2-5, with 10 positions matching TRBD1. Germline V CDR1 and CDR2: SGHTA, FQGNSA. This CDR3 has 15 residues. J lost 5 bases, V lost 5 bases, and 8 bases had no gene match. Written as DNA, the CDR3 is TGTGCCAGCAGCGAAACCGGGACAGGGGTTGAGACCCAGTACTTC. Its protein is CASSETGTGVETQYF.

The chain is built from TRBV6-2 or TRBV6-3 and TRBJ1-1; no clear D gene. The CDR3 consists of 14 residues. Trimming took off 4 bases at V and 5 bases at J, with 14 bases between the two ends. CDR1 is MNHEY and CDR2 is SVGEGT in the germline V gene. CDR3 bases: TGTGCCAGCAGTTTCAGCCCACGAACAACTGAAGCTTTCTTT. This encodes CASSFSPRTTEAFF.

V gene TRBV7-2 combines with J gene TRBJ2-3; 12 bases fit TRBD2. The V gene end was trimmed by 0 bases and the J gene end by 9 bases; junction bases not matched to a gene: 1. Per the germline V gene, CDR1 is SGHTA and CDR2 is FQGNSA. This CDR3 is built from 14 residues. In DNA, the CDR3 is TGTGCCAGCAGCTTAGCCACTAGCGGGAGGACGCAGTATTTT. Translation: CASSLATSGRTQYF.

This clonotype was seen only a few times. This chain connects TRBV3-1 to TRBJ1-2, with 7 nucleotides matching TRBD1. V gave up 0 bases and J gave up 8 bases; unmatched junction bases: 6. Germline V gene lookup returns CDR1 LGHDT and CDR2 YNNKEL (reference sequence). This CDR3 is 14 amino acids long. The CDR3 nucleotides read TGTGCCAGCAGCCAAGAGGTCCGAGGGGGCGGCTACACCTTC. This gives the protein CASSQEVRGGGYTF.

A few counts support this clonotype. The DNA of the CDR3 is TGTGCCAGCAGTCATAGCGGGCCCCAGCATTTT. Amino acids: CASSHSGPQHF. The chain links TRBV12-3 or TRBV12-4 to TRBJ1-5; D gene uncertain. The V gene lost 5 bases and the J gene lost 9 bases, with 8 bases spanning the gap. The CDR3 contains 11 residues.

This clonotype was observed a single time. This chain uses TRBV20-1 with TRBJ1-1; no reliable D call. The germline V and J ends were trimmed by 0 bases and 1 base, with 15 bases remaining between them. Germline-derived CDR1 and CDR2 are DFQATT and SNEGSKA (reference sequence). The CDR3 spans 16 residues. CDR3 loop: CSARDRGRPTNTEAFF. CDR3 sequence (DNA): TGCAGTGCTAGAGATCGAGGCAGGCCCACGAACACTGAAGCTTTCTTT.

V gene TRBV5-6 combines with J gene TRBJ2-1; 8 nucleotides line up with TRBD2. The CDR3 spans 17 residues. Per germline, CDR1 SGHDT and CDR2 YYEEEE. The V and J ends lost 6 bases and 4 bases, in that order; junction bases with no gene match: 15. CDR3 nucleotides: TGTGCCAGCAATCCGGAGAACCGGGAGGGCCTGTACAATGAGCAGTTCTTC. Translation: CASNPENREGLYNEQFF.

This chain uses TRBV10-2 with TRBJ2-1, with D possibly called TRBD1 or TRBD2 (5 bases each). This CDR3 has 16 residues. Looked up from germline, CDR1 is WSHSY and CDR2 is SAAADI. Trimming shortened V by 2 bases and J by 9 bases, and 20 bases separated the two germline ends. The DNA of the CDR3 is TGCGCCAGCAGTGAGGACGGAGTGGGACGGGCTAGTGAGCAGTTCTTC. Its protein is CASSEDGVGRASEQFF.

The chain has TRBV9 and TRBJ2-5; D is undetermined. The CDR3 runs to 16 residues. Germline CDR1 SGDLS, CDR2 YYNGEE. V was shortened by 0 bases and J by 1 base, with 13 bases between the two germline ends. DNA for the CDR3: TGTGCCAGCAGCGTAGGCCTAACAGTAGTCCAAGAGACCCAGTACTTC. Translated: CASSVGLTVVQETQYF.

The chain carries TRBV12-3 or TRBV12-4 and TRBJ2-3; D remains unclear. This CDR3 comprises 12 residues. V was shortened by 3 bases and J by 4 bases, with 5 bases between the two germline ends. The CDR3 sequence: CASSLRPDTQYF. CDR3 nucleotide sequence: TGTGCCAGCAGTTTGCGGCCAGATACGCAGTATTTT.

This chain connects TRBV21-1 to TRBJ1-1. TRBV21-1 is assigned pseudogene status. The CDR3 sequence is 15 residues long. In DNA form, the CDR3 reads TGTGTCAGCAGCACGGACAACAGTCCCACGGGTGAAGCTTTCTTT. This sequence encodes CVSSTDNSPTGEAFF.

This sequence joins TRBV7-9 and TRBJ2-5; 7 bases are a match to TRBD2. J was trimmed by 3 bases and V by 6 bases; bases with no gene match: 10. The germline V gene has CDR1 SEHNR and CDR2 FQNEAQ (reference sequence). CDR3 size: 15 residues. CDR3 sequence reads: CASRMEVGGKETQYF. Written as DNA, the CDR3 is TGTGCCAGCAGGATGGAGGTGGGAGGGAAAGAGACCCAGTACTTC.